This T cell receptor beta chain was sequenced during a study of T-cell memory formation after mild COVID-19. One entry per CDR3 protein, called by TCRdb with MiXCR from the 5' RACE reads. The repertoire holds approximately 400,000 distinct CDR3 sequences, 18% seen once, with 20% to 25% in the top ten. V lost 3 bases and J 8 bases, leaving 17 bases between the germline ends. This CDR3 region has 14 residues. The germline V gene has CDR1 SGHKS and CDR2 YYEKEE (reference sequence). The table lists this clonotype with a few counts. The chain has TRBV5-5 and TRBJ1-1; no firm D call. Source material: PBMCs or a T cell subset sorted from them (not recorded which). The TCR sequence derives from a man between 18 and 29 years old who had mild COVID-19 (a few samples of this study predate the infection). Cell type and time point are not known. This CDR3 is CASSSLSVTSEAFF. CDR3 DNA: TGTGCCAGCAGCTCCTTATCGGTAACTTCGGAAGCTTTCTTT. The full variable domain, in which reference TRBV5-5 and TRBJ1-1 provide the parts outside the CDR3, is DAGVTQSPTHLIKTRGQQVTLRCSPISGHKSVSWYQQVLGQGPQFIFQYYEKEERGRGNFPDRFSARQFPNYSSELNVNALLLGDSALYLCASSSLSVTSEAFFGQGTRLTVV.